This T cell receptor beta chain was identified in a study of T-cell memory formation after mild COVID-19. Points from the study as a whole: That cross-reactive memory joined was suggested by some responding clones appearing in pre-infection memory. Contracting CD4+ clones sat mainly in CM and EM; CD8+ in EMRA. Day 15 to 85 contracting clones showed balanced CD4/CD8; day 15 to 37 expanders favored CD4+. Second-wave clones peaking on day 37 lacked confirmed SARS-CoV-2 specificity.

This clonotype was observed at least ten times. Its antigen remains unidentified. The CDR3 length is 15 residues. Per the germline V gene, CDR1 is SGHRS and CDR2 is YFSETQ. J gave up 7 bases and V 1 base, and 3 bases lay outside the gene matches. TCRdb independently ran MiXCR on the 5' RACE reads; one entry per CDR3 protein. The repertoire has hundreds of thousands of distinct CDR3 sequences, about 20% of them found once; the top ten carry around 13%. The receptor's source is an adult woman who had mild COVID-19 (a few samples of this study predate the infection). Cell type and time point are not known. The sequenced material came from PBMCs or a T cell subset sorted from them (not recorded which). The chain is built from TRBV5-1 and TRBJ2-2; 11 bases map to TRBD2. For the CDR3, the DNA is TGCGCCAGCAGCTTGACTAGCGGGAGTGTCGGGGAGCTGTTTTTT. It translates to CASSLTSGSVGELFF. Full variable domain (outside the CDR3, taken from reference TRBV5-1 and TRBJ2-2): KAGVTQTPRYLIKTRGQQVTLSCSPISGHRSVSWYQQTPGQGLQFLFEYFSETQRNKGNFPGRFSGRQFSNSRSEMNVSTLELGDSALYLCASSLTSGSVGELFFGEGSRLTVL.